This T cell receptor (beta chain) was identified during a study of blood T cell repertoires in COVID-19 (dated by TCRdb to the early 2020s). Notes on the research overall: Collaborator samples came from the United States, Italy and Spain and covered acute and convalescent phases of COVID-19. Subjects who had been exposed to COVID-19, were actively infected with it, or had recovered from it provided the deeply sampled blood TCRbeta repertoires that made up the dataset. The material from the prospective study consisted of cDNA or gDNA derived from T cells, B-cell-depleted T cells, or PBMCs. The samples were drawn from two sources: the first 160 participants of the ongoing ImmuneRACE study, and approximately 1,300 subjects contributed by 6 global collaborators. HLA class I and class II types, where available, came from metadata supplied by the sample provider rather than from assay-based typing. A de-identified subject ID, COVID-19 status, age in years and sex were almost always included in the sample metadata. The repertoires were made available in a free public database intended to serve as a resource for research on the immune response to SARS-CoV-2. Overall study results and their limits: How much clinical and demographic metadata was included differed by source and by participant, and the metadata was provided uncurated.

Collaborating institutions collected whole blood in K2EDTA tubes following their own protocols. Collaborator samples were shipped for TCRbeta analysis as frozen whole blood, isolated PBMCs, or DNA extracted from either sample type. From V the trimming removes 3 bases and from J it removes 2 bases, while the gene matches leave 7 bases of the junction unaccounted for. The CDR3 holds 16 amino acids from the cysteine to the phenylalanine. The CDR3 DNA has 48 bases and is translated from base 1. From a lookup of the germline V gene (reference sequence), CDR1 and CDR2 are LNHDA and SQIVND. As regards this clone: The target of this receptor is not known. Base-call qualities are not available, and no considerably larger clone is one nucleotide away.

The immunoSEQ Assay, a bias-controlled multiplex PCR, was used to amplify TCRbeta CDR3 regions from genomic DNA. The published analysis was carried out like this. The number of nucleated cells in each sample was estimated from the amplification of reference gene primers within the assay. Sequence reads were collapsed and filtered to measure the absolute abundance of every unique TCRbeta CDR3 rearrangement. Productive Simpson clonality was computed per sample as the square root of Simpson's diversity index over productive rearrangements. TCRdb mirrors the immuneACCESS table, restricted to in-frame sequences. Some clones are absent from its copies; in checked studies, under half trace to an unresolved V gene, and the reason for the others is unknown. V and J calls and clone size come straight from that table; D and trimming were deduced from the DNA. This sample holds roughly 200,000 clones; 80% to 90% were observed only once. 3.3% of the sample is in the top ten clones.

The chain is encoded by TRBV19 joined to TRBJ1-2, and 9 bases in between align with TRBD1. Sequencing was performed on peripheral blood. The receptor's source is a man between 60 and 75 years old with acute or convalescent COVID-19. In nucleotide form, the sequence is TGTGCCAGTAGTATTTCCCTTGGGACAGGGAACTATGGCTACACCTTC. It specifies CASSISLGTGNYGYTF.